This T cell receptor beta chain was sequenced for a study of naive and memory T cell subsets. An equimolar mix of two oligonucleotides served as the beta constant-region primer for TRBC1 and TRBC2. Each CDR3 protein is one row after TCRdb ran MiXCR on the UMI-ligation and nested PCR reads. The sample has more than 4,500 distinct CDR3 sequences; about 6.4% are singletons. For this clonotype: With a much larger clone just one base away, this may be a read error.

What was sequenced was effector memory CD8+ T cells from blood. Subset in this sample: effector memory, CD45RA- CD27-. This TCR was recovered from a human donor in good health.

The CDR3 here is CASGGQSNQPQHF. Here the CDR3 DNA reads TGTGCCAGCGGTGGACAGAGCAATCAGCCCCAGCATTTT. V usage is TRBV2 and J usage is TRBJ1-5; tentatively, D is TRBD1 (6 bases). The CDR3 has 13 residues. The V and J ends lost 8 bases and 1 base respectively, with 9 bases between them. Germline assignment: CDR1 SNHLY and CDR2 FYNNEI.